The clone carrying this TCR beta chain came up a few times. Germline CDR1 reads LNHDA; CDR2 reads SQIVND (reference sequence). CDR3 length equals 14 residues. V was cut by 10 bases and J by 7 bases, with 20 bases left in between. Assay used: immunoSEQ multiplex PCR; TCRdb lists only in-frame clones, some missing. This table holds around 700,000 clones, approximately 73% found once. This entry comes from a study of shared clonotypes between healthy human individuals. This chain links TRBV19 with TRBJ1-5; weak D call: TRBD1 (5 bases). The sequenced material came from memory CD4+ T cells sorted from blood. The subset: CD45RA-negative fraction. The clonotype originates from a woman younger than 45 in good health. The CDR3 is CATEPTRVGQPQHF. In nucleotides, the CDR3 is TGTGCCACAGAGCCTACCAGGGTCGGACAGCCCCAGCATTTT. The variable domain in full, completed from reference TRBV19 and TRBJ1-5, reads DGGITQSPKYLFRKEGQNVTLSCEQNLNHDAMYWYRQDPGQGLRLIYYSQIVNDFQKGDIAEGYSVSREKKESFPLTVTSAQKNPTAFYLCATEPTRVGQPQHFGDGTRLSIL.